This is a list of T cell receptor beta chains from one sample in a study of cytomegalovirus exposure and HLA in healthy donors. TCRdb's copy holds only in-frame clones and misses some; the assay was immunoSEQ multiplex PCR. The sample consists of about 130,000 clones, 74% of them appearing once. The specimen sequenced was PBMCs. The receptor set was obtained from a male donor in good health and CMV-seronegative. Both conserved end residues are part of each CDR3. The D gene is left open where the match is weak. Not every row has a clone size; where given, it reads once, few, many or a size class.

- - TRBJ2-2 TRBV7-2 TGTGCCAGCAGCCCACCCAGGGCGGGGGAGCTGTTTTTT CASSPPRAGELFF
TRBD1 - TRBJ1-2 TRBV28 TGTGCCAGCAGTCAAGACAGGGGGCACTATGGCTACACCTTC CASSQDRGHYGYTF
- few TRBJ1-1 TRBV11-2 TGTGCCAGCAGCTTTAGGCAGGCTTGGAACACTGAAGCTTTCTTT CASSFRQAWNTEAFF
TRBD2 - TRBJ2-1 TRBV6-6 TGTGCCAGCTGGACTAGCGGGTCTTACAATGAGCAGTTCTTC CASWTSGSYNEQFF
TRBD1 - TRBJ2-7 TRBV7-6 TGTGCCAGCAGTTACCGGGACAGGGAGCAGTACTTC CASSYRDREQYF
TRBD1 - TRBJ1-1 TRBV6-6 TGTGCCAGCAGGGACAGGGGGCCTATGAACACTGAAGCTTTCTTT CASRDRGPMNTEAFF
- - TRBJ1-6 TRBV5-4 TGTGCCAGCAGCTCGGGGGTCTCCTATAATTCACCCCTCCACTTT CASSSGVSYNSPLHF
TRBD1 - TRBJ2-7 TRBV4-2 TGTGCCAGCAGCCATCCCGGGACAGGGGACTCCTACGAGCAGTACTTC CASSHPGTGDSYEQYF
- - TRBJ2-5 TRBV7-9 TGTGCCAGCAGCAATCAAGACACCCATGGGGAGACCCAGTACTTC CASSNQDTHGETQYF
TRBD2 - TRBJ2-3 TRBV9 TGTGCCAGCGGGGTGGGGACTAGCGGAACTAGCACAGATACGCAGTATTTT CASGVGTSGTSTDTQYF
- - TRBJ1-3 TRBV6-5 TGTGCCAGCAGGCCCCGCGGGGGGATTGGAAACACCATATATTTT CASRPRGGIGNTIYF
- - TRBJ1-1 TRBV28 TGTGCCAGCAGTTCCCGGGGGGCTCCAAACACTGAAGCTTTCTTT CASSSRGAPNTEAFF
- - TRBJ2-4 TRBV18 TGTGCCACCTCGGAGGGGAGAGCCAAAAACATTCAGTACTTC CATSEGRAKNIQYF
- few TRBJ2-3 TRBV4-2 TGTGCCAGCAGAAACAGGGAAGGAGATACGCAGTATTTT CASRNREGDTQYF
TRBD2 - TRBJ2-2 TRBV9 TGTGCCAGCAGCCCTGGACTAGCGGGGGCCGTGAACACCGGGGAGCTGTTTTTT CASSPGLAGAVNTGELFF
- - TRBJ2-7 TRBV20-1 TGCAGTGCTCGAATAGACTACGAGCAGTACTTC CSARIDYEQYF
- - TRBJ1-4 TRBV7-8 TGTGCCAGCAGCCCGGGGAGTTTATTTGAAAAACTGTTTTTT CASSPGSLFEKLFF
TRBD2 - TRBJ2-1 TRBV19 TGTGCCAGTAGTATTTTTCCTAGCGGGAATCATGGTGAGCAGTTCTTC CASSIFPSGNHGEQFF
TRBD1 - TRBJ2-7 TRBV30 TGTGCCTGGCAGCCAGACAGGGGGGGTCCATTCGCTAACTACGAGCAGTACTTC CAWQPDRGGPFANYEQYF
- - TRBJ2-3 TRBV11-3 TGTGCCAGCAGCCTGGGGAGCGGGAGCACAGATACGCAGTATTTT CASSLGSGSTDTQYF
- - TRBJ2-3 TRBV28 TGTGCCAGCAGTTCTCCCCTCGGCGGGACGGCCACAGATACGCAGTATTTT CASSSPLGGTATDTQYF
TRBD1 - TRBJ1-1 TRBV5-4 TGTGCCAGCAGCTCCTGGGACAGGGAGCGTTCTGAAGCTTTCTTT CASSSWDRERSEAFF
- - TRBJ1-4 TRBV30 TGTGCCTGGACTCCACGACGGGGGGCAGGTGCAACTAATGAAAAACTGTTTTTT CAWTPRRGAGATNEKLFF
TRBD2 - TRBJ2-1 TRBV27 TGTGCCAGCAGTTTATTCAGGACTAGCGGAAATGAGCAGTTCTTC CASSLFRTSGNEQFF
TRBD2 - TRBJ2-1 TRBV29-1 TGCAGCGTAACGTCGGGACTAGCGGAAGGCTCCTCCTACAATGAGCAGTTCTTC CSVTSGLAEGSSYNEQFF
- - TRBJ2-1 TRBV5-1 TGCGCCAGCAGCTTGGCCGTGGGGACACCTCGAAACAATGAGCAGTTCTTC CASSLAVGTPRNNEQFF
TRBD1 few TRBJ2-7 TRBV6-5 TGTGCCAGCAGCCTTCGGACAGGGACCTCCTACGAGCAGTACTTC CASSLRTGTSYEQYF
TRBD2 - TRBJ2-2 TRBV5-8 TGTGCCAGACGGGGAGGGCAGGGTCGCACCGGGGAGCTGTTTTTT CARRGGQGRTGELFF
- - TRBJ1-5 TRBV25-1 TGTGCCAGCAGTGAATGGCATAGCAATCAGCCCCAGCATTTT CASSEWHSNQPQHF
TRBD1 few TRBJ2-5 TRBV28 TGTGCCAGCAGTTCGATCGACAGGGGGCTGACCCAAGAGACCCAGTACTTC CASSSIDRGLTQETQYF
- - TRBJ2-7 TRBV28 TGTGCCAGCAGTTTCCCGACAGGACGCTCCTACGAGCAGTACTTC CASSFPTGRSYEQYF
- - TRBJ2-2 TRBV9 TGTGCCAGCAGCTTCGGGTCCGAGGCCCCCGGGGAGCTGTTTTTT CASSFGSEAPGELFF
TRBD1 - TRBJ2-6 TRBV29-1 TGCAGCGTTCATACCACAGGGGAAGCCAACGTCCTGACTTTC CSVHTTGEANVLTF
TRBD1 - TRBJ2-1 TRBV9 TGTGCCAGCAGCCCCAGGGGGTACAATGAGCAGTTCTTC CASSPRGYNEQFF
- - TRBJ2-5 TRBV5-4 TGTGCCAGCAGCTTGGAGGCCGGGGTTGGGGAGACCCAGTACTTC CASSLEAGVGETQYF
- - TRBJ2-6 TRBV5-6 TGTGCCAGCAGTCTGAAAGGGGAAGCTGGGGCCAACGTCCTGACTTTC CASSLKGEAGANVLTF
- - TRBJ1-4 TRBV20-1 TGCAAAGGACAGACGGGTGAAAAACTGTTTTTT CKGQTGEKLFF
- - TRBJ2-7 TRBV28 TGTGCCAGTAAGTCACAGGGCCTTACCTACGAGCAGTACTTC CASKSQGLTYEQYF
TRBD1 once TRBJ1-5 TRBV28 TGTGCCAGCAGTTCGGGACAGGGGAACAATCAGCCCCAGCATTTT CASSSGQGNNQPQHF
- - TRBJ2-3 TRBV5-1 TGCGCCAGCAGCTTGGGTAGCGCCAGCACAGATACGCAGTATTTT CASSLGSASTDTQYF
TRBD1 - TRBJ2-5 TRBV6-5 TGTGCCAGCAGGGGGAGACAGGGAGAGACCCAGTACTTC CASRGRQGETQYF
- - TRBJ2-5 TRBV27 TGTGCCAGCAGTTTATGGCCGGACTATACGACCCAGTACTTC CASSLWPDYTTQYF
- - TRBJ2-3 TRBV5-4 TGTGCCAGCACCCCGGGGGTCCTCGGCACAGATACGCAGTATTTT CASTPGVLGTDTQYF
- - TRBJ2-7 TRBV7-2 TGTGCCAGCAGCCAGGAACAGGTTAGGAGCTCCTACGAGCAGTACTTC CASSQEQVRSSYEQYF
TRBD1 once TRBJ2-4 TRBV28 TGTGCCAGCAGTTTAGCCGGGACAGGGGGCTTGGACATTCAGTACTTC CASSLAGTGGLDIQYF
- - TRBJ1-1 TRBV5-1 TGCGCCAGCAGCTTGTCACGGGGGGAGGTTGAAGCTTTCTTT CASSLSRGEVEAFF
- - TRBJ1-6 TRBV9 TGTGCCAGCAGCGTAGGCGGCAGCAATTCACCCCTCCACTTT CASSVGGSNSPLHF
- - TRBJ1-2 TRBV28 TGTGCCAGCACCCCCTTGACACCTAACTATGGCTACACCTTC CASTPLTPNYGYTF
TRBD2 - TRBJ2-3 TRBV4-3 TGCGCCAGCAGCCAAGATCATGCGGGGGAAGCGGGCTCGATGCAGTATTTT CASSQDHAGEAGSMQYF
- - TRBJ2-2 TRBV28 TGTGCCAGCAGTTTCAGATTAACAGCTGTCTTCGGGGAGCTGTTTTTT CASSFRLTAVFGELFF
TRBD2 - TRBJ2-7 TRBV14 TGTGCCAGCAGCCAAGATCCTAGCGGGAGAGAGCAGTACTTC CASSQDPSGREQYF
TRBD1 - TRBJ2-3 TRBV7-2 TGTGCCAGCACCAACCCGACAGGGGACACAGATACGCAGTATTTT CASTNPTGDTDTQYF
TRBD2 - TRBJ2-2 TRBV4-1 TGCGCCAGCACCGATCTAGCGGGAGGTGGTAGCGGGGAGCTGTTTTTT CASTDLAGGGSGELFF
- - TRBJ1-1 TRBV19 TGTGCCAGTACCAAGATCGGGGGGAACACTGAAGCTTTCTTT CASTKIGGNTEAFF
- - TRBJ1-3 TRBV29-1 TGCAGCGTTGTCGGGGCGGGAGCATCTGGAAACACCATATATTTT CSVVGAGASGNTIYF